This T cell receptor beta chain was obtained from a study of shared clonotypes between healthy human individuals (dated by TCRdb to about 2020). About the investigation overall: A few men and two women, aged 18 to 49 years, made up the cohort. For each donor, CD4 naive and CD4 memory were each run on three plates, CD8 naive on two plates, and CD8 memory on one plate. To estimate repertoire size and how much clonotypes are shared between individuals, the study performed deep sequencing of blood TCR repertoires from 4 to 6 healthy adults. Different laboratories and diverse techniques were used to prepare libraries and sequence TCR repertoires, to increase sequencing depth and limit assay-specific biases. Between about 0.8 and 9 billion PBMCs per donor were obtained by leukapheresis. What the research found in general, with its limitations: The small number of donors limited the genetic and exposure-history diversity represented. Compared with non-shared clonotypes, the clonotypes found in all four sorted-subset donors had higher generation probabilities. Estimated clonotype richness was generally larger for naive than for memory subsets. Pairwise subsampling led to the expectation that sequencing depth would affect the degree of clonotype sharing among donors. Across a few donors, roughly 5.4% of naive CD4, roughly 3.3% of naive CD8, roughly 2.3% of memory CD4, and about 0.44% of memory CD8 clonotypes were shared. Even with the large sequencing depth, rarefaction of the sorted-subset datasets indicated that sequencing was incomplete. Sampling was limited to blood, and TCR repertoires in tissue likely differ from TCR repertoires in blood.

The donors were healthy, HIV-negative adults who had no recently reported acute infections or vaccinations. Every donor was a Caucasian adult residing in Nashville, Tennessee, USA. Magnetic negative selection was used to enrich CD4+ T cells, after which naive cells were positively selected on CD45RA and the negative fraction became the memory subset. Blood was obtained by leukapheresis, after which PBMCs were separated by Ficoll-Histopaque density gradient centrifugation and cryopreserved in liquid nitrogen vapor phase. Analytical flow cytometry was used to check the purity and quantity of every magnetically sorted T cell population. From each sorted fraction, genomic DNA was isolated and quantified by UV absorbance on a Nanodrop 2000c. CDR1 and CDR2 were assigned from the germline V gene (reference sequence) as SSHAT and FNYEAQ. The CDR3 runs 13 residues from the cysteine to the phenylalanine. The entry retains the CDR3 DNA only, 39 bases that are in frame from base 1.

As regards this clone: Its antigen target is currently unknown. One end of the junction is discordant with germline, which a read error may explain.

Using the deep immunoSEQ assay, multiplex PCR amplified TCR CDR3 regions from genomic DNA. For each cell subset, the extracted genomic DNA was distributed evenly across all wells of several immunoSEQ 96-well plates, and each plate served as one replicate. For sorted subsets, 200 to 250 ng of genomic DNA, equivalent to some 30,000 T cell genomes, went into each replicate PCR. The purified libraries were quantified using a Qubit 3.0 fluorometer, sized with a Bioanalyzer 2100, and then quantified again using the KAPA Library Quantification kit. Each immunoSEQ 96-well plate was sequenced on its own single-read 150-cycle Illumina NextSeq 550 flow cell. The study's own analysis went as follows. The immunoSEQ output contained only junctional sequences without quality scores, so filtering could not match that applied to full-length reads. Sequences were annotated with PyIR, a Python wrapper for IgBLAST v1.9, and V/J genes and CDR3 were assigned using IMGT germline references. Reads were removed for weak V/J assignments (E-value above 1e-6), missing CDR3, stop codons, out-of-frame junctions, or ambiguous translated residues. A V3J clonotype was defined by an identical inferred V gene, J gene, and CDR3 amino acid sequence. To compute the percentage overlap between repertoires, the number of shared unique clonotypes was divided by the size of the smaller repertoire. RTK rarefaction, the Chao1 estimator, and Recon v2.1 estimates of unobserved clonotypes were used to assess repertoire richness. For all TCRbeta clonotypes obtained by the gDNA method from a few donors, generation probabilities were computed with OLGA. As stored in TCRdb, this immuneACCESS dataset retains in-frame rearrangements with V and J assigned. A fraction of the clones does not appear; measured against another copy, unresolved V genes explain less than half of the discrepancy, and the remainder lacks a known reason. The V and J calls and the clone size are those of that table, but D and trimming were determined from the DNA. Recorded for this sample are some 2,000,000 clones; around 95% of them occurred a single time. Roughly 0.13% of the sample rests with the top ten.

Material: naive CD4+ T cells sorted from blood. The sample's cell subset or site label, in plain terms: CD45RA+ positively selected. The receptor chain draws on TRBV7-7 and TRBJ2-7; the D segment could be TRBD2, given 6 matching bases. This TCR was sampled from a man younger than 35 in good health. The bases read TGTGCTAGCAGCCCCAAGGTGGGAGGCGAGCAGTACTTC. Its protein is CASSPKVGGEQYF.